This T cell receptor (beta chain) was documented in a study of blood T cell repertoires in COVID-19. Study-level information: Samples representing acute and convalescent COVID-19 were sourced from the United States, Italy and Spain.

V lost 2 bases and J 4 bases, leaving 12 bases between the germline ends. Germline assignment: CDR1 MNHEY and CDR2 SVGAGI. CDR3 length: 15 amino acids. Original processing methods: Amplifying reference gene primers gave estimates of nucleated cell counts. Sequencing used immunoSEQ multiplex PCR; TCRdb keeps in-frame clones, though not all of them. From that table come the V and J calls and clone size; the DNA was used to work out D and trimming. Of 160,000 or so clones listed, 90% to 95% are singletons. Enrollment of patients from Seattle took place during active infection, with longitudinal follow-up.

The chain joins TRBV6-5 to TRBJ2-1, with D hard to call. Source material: peripheral blood. This TCR derives from a woman aged 55-75 years with COVID-19, enrolled during active disease. CDR3 amino acids: CASSYGPVVYNEQFF. CDR3 sequence (DNA): TGTGCCAGCAGTTACGGCCCCGTGGTATACAATGAGCAGTTCTTC.